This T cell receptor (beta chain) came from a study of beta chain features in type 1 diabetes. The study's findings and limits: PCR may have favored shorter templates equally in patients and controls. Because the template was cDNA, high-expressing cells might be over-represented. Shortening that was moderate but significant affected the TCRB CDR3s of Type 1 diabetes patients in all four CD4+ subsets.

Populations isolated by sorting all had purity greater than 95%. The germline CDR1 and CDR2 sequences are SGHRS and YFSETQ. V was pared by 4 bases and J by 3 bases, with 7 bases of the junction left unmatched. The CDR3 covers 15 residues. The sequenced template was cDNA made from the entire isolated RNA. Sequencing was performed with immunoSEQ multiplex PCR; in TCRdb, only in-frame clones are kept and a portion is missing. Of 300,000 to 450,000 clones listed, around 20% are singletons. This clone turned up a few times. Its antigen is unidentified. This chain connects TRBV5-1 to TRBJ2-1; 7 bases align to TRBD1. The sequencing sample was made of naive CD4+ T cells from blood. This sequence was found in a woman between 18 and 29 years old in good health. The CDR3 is CASSPGDRDYNEQFF. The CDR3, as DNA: TGCGCCAGCAGCCCCGGGGACAGAGACTACAATGAGCAGTTCTTC.